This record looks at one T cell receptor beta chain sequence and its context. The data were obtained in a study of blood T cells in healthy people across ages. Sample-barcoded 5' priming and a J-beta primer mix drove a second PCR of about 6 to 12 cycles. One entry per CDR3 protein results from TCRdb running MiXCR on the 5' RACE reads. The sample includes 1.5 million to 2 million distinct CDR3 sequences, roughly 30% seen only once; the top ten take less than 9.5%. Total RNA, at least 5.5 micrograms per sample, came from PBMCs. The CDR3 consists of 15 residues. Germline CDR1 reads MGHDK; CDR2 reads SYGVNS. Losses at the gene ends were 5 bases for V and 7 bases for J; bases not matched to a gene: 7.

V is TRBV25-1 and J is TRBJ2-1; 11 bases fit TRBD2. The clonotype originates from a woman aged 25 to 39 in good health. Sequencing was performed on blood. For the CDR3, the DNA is TGTGCCAGCAGTCAGACTAGCGGGGAAGAGAATGAGCAGTTCTTC. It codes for CASSQTSGEENEQFF. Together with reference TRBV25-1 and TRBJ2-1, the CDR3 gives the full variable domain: EADIYQTPRYLVIGTGKKITLECSQTMGHDKMYWYQQDPGMELHLIHYSYGVNSTEKGDLSSESTVSRIRTEHFPLTLESARPSHTSQYLCASSQTSGEENEQFFGPGTRLTVL.